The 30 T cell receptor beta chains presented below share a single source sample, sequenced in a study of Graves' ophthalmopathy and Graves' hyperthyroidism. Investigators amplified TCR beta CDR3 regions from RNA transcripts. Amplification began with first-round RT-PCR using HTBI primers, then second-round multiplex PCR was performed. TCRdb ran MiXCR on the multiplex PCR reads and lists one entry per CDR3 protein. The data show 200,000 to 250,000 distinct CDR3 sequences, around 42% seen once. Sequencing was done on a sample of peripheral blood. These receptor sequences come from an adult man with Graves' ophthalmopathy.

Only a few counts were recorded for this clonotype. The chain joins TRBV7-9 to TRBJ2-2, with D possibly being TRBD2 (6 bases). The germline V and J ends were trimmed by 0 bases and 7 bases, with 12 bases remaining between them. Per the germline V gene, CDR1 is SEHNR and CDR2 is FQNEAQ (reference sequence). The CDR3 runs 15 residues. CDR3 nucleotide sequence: TGTGCCAGCAGCTTAGCGGCTAGCGACTTCGGGGAGCTGTTTTTT. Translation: CASSLAASDFGELFF. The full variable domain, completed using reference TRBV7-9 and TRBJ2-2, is DTGVSQNPRHKITKRGQNVTFRCDPISEHNRLYWYRQTLGQGPEFLTYFQNEAQLEKSRLLSDRFSAERPKGSFSTLEIQRTEQGDSAMYLCASSLAASDFGELFFGEGSRLTVL.

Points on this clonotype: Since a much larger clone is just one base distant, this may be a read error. DNA for the CDR3: TGTGCCAGCAGCTCCTCAAGGGTCCTTCAACCTGAAGCTTTCTTT. Amino acid sequence: CASSSSRVLQPEAFF. The chain is built from TRBV7-2 and TRBJ1-1; D is unclear. Germline CDR1 and CDR2: SGHTA and FQGNSA. This CDR3 region has 15 residues. The germline V and J ends were trimmed by 4 bases and 6 bases, with 18 bases remaining between them.

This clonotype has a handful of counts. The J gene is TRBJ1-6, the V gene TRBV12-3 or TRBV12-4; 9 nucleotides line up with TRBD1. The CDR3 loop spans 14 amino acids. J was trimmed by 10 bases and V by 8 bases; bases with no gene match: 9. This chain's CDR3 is CASGGQGELSPLHF. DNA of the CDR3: TGTGCCAGCGGGGGACAGGGAGAATTATCACCCCTCCACTTT.

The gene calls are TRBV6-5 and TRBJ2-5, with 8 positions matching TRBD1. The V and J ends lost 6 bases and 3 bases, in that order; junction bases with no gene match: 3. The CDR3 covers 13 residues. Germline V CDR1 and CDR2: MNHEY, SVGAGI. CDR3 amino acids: CASRQGVEETQYF. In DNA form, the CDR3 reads TGTGCCAGCAGACAGGGGGTTGAAGAGACCCAGTACTTC.

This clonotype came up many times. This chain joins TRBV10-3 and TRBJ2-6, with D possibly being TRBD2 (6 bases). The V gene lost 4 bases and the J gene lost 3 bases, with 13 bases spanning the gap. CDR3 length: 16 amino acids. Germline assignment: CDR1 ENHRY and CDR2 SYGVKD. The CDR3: CAISGTKLFGANVLTF. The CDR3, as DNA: TGTGCCATCAGTGGGACTAAGCTCTTTGGGGCCAACGTCCTGACTTTC.

The CDR3 sequence is CSASQTGGRAEAFF. CDR3 DNA: TGCAGTGCTAGCCAGACAGGGGGAAGGGCTGAAGCTTTCTTT. The chain has TRBV20-1 and TRBJ1-1, with 9 bases identical to TRBD1. The CDR3 has 14 residues. CDR1 and CDR2 (germline): DFQATT, SNEGSKA (reference sequence). Unmatched junction bases numbered 8, after V lost 3 bases and J lost 6 bases.

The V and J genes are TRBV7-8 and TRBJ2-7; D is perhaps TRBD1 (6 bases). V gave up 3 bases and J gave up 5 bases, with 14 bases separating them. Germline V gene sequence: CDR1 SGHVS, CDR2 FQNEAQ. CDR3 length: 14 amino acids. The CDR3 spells CASSFETGRDEQYF. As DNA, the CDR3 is TGTGCCAGCAGCTTCGAGACAGGTCGGGACGAGCAGTACTTC.

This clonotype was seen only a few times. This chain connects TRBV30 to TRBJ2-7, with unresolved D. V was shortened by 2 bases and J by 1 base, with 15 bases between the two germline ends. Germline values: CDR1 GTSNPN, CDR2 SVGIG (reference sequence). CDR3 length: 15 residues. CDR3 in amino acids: CAWSPPLVGSYEQYF. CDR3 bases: TGTGCCTGGAGTCCCCCCCTTGTGGGGTCCTACGAGCAGTACTTC.

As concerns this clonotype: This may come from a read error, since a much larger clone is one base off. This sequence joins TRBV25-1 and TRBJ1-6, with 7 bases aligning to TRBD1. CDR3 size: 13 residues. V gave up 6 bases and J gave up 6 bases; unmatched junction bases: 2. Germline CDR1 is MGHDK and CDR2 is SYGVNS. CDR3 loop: CASSRQGNSPLHF. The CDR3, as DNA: TGTGCCAGCAGCAGACAGGGTAATTCACCCCTCCACTTT.

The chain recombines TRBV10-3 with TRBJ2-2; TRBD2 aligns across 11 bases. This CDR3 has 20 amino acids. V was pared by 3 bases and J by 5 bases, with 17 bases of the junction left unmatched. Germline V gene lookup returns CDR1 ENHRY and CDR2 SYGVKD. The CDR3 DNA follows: TGTGCCATCAGTGATAGAGCCCTAGCGGGGGGCGCACACTCAACCGGGGAGCTGTTTTTT. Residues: CAISDRALAGGAHSTGELFF.

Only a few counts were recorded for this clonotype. This chain's CDR3 is CASSPDGRGRNQPQHF. For the CDR3, the DNA is TGTGCCAGCAGCCCGGACGGACGGGGACGCAATCAGCCCCAGCATTTT. The chain has TRBV7-9 and TRBJ1-5; D perhaps matches TRBD1 (5 bases). Trimming shortened V by 5 bases and J by 2 bases, and 16 bases separated the two germline ends. The CDR3 totals 16 residues. Germline CDR1 and CDR2: SEHNR and FQNEAQ (reference sequence).

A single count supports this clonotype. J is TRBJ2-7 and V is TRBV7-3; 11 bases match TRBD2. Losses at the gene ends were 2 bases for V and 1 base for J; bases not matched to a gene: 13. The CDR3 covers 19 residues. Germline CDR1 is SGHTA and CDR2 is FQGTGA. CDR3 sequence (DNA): TGTGCCAGCAGCTTAGTCGGGACTAGCGGACTCACCATTTCCTACGAGCAGTACTTC. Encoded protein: CASSLVGTSGLTISYEQYF.

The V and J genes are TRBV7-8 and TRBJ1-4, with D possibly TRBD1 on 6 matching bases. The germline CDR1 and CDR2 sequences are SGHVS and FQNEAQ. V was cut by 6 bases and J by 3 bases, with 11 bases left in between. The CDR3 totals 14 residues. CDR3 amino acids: CASRTGPANEKLFF. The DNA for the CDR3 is TGTGCCAGCAGGACAGGACCGGCTAATGAAAAACTGTTTTTT.

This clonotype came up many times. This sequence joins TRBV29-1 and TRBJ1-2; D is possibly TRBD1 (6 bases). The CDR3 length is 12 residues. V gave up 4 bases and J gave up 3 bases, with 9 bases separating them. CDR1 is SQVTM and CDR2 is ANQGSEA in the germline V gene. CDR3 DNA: TGCAGCGTTGTGAGGGGGGACTATGGCTACACCTTC. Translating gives CSVVRGDYGYTF.

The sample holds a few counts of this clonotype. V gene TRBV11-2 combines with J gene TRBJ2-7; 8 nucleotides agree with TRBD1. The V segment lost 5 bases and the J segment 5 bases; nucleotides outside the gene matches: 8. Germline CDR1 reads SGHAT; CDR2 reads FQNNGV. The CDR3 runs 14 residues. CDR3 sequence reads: CASSAGQGSNEQYF. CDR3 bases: TGTGCCAGCAGCGCTGGACAGGGTTCCAACGAGCAGTACTTC. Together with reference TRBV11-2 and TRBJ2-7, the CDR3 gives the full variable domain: EAGVAQSPRYKIIEKRQSVAFWCNPISGHATLYWYQQILGQGPKLLIQFQNNGVVDDSQLPKDRFSAERLKGVDSTLKIQPAKLEDSAVYLCASSAGQGSNEQYFGPGTRLTVT.

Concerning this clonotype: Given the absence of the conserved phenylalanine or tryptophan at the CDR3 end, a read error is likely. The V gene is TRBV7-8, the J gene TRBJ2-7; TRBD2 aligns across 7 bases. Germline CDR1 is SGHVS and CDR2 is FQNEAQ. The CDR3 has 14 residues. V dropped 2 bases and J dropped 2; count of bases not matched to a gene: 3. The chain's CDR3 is CASSLYGGTYEQYL. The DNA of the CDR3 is TGTGCCAGCAGCTTATACGGGGGGACCTACGAGCAGTACCTC.

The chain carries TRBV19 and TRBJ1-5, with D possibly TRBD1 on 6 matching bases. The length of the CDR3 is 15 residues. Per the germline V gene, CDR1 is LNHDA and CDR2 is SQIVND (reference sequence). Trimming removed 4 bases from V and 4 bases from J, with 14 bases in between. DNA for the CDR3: TGTGCCAGTAGTACCCCCGGCAGGGGAAATCAGCCCCAGCATTTT. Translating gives CASSTPGRGNQPQHF.

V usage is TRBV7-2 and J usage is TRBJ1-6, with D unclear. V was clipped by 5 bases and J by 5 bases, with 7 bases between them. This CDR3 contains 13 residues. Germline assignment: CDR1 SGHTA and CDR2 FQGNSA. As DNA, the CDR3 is TGTGCCAGCAGCCCCCAGAATAATTCACCCCTCCACTTT. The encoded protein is CASSPQNNSPLHF.

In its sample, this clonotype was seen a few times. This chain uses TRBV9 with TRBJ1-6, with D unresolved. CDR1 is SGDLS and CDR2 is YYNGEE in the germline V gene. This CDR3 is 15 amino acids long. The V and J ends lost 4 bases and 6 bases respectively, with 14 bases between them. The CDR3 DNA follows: TGTGCCAGCAGCTTAGACCTCGCCAGTAATTCACCCCTCCACTTT. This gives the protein CASSLDLASNSPLHF. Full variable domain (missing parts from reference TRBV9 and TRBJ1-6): DSGVTQTPKHLITATGQRVTLRCSPRSGDLSVYWYQQSLDQGLQFLIQYYNGEERAKGNILERFSAQQFPDLHSELNLSSLELGDSALYFCASSLDLASNSPLHFGNGTRLTVT.

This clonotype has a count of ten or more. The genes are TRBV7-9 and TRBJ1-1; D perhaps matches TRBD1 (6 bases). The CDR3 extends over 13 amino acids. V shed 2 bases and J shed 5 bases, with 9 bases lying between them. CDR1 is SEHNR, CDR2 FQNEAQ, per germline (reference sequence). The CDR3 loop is CASSLRGGTEAFF. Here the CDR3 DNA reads TGTGCCAGCAGCTTAAGAGGGGGGACTGAAGCTTTCTTT.

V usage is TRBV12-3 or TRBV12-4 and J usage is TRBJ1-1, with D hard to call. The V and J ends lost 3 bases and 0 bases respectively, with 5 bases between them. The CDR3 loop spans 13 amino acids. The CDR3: CASSLWVNTEAFF. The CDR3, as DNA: TGTGCCAGCAGTTTGTGGGTGAACACTGAAGCTTTCTTT.

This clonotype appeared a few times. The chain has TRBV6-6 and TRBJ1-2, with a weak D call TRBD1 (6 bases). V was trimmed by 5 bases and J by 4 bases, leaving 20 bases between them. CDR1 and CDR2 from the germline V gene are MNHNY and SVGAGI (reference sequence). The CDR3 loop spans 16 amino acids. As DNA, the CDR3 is TGTGCCAGCAGTGTCCCGACAGGTCTGGGTGCCTATGGCTACACCTTC. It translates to CASSVPTGLGAYGYTF.

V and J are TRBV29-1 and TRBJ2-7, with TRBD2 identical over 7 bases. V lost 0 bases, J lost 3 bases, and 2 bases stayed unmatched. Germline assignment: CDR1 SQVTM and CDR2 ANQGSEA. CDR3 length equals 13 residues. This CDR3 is CSVEDRGGYEQYF. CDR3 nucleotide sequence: TGCAGCGTTGAAGATCGCGGGGGCTACGAGCAGTACTTC.

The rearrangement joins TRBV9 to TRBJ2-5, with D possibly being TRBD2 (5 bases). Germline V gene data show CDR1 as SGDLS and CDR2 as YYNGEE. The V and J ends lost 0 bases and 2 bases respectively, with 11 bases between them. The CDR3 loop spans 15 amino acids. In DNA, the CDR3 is TGTGCCAGCAGCGTAGGAGGGAGCGCTCAAGAGACCCAGTACTTC. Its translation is CASSVGGSAQETQYF.

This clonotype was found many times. The CDR3 region is CAISDGQGGETQYF. The CDR3 DNA is TGTGCCATCAGTGACGGGCAGGGGGGAGAGACCCAGTACTTC. The V and J genes are TRBV10-3 and TRBJ2-5; D might be TRBD1 (7 bases). The CDR3 length is 14 residues. CDR1 is ENHRY, CDR2 SYGVKD, per germline. V dropped 3 bases and J dropped 4 bases, with 12 bases sitting between them.

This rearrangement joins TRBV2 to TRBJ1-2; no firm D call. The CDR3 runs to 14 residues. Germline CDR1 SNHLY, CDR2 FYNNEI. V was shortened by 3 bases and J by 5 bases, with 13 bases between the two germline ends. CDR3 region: CASSEFAGNYGYTF. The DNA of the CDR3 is TGTGCCAGCAGTGAGTTTGCGGGGAATTATGGCTACACCTTC.

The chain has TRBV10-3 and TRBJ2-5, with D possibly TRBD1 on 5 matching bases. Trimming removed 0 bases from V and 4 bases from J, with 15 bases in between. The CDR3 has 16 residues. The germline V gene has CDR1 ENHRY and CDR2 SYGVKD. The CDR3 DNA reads TGTGCCATCAGTGAGTCGAGTTACAGGCTCGGAGAGACCCAGTACTTC. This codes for CAISESSYRLGETQYF.

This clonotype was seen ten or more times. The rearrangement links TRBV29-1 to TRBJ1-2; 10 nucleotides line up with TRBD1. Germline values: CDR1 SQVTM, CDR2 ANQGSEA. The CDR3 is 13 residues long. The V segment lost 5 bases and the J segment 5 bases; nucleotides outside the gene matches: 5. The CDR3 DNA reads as TGCAGCGTTCTGACAGGGGGCGCTTATGGCTACACCTTC. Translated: CSVLTGGAYGYTF. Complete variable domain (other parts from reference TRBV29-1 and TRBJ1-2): SAVISQKPSRDICQRGTSLTIQCQVDSQVTMMFWYRQQPGQSLTLIATANQGSEATYESGFVIDKFPISRPNLTFSTLTVSNMSPEDSSIYLCSVLTGGAYGYTFGSGTRLTVV.

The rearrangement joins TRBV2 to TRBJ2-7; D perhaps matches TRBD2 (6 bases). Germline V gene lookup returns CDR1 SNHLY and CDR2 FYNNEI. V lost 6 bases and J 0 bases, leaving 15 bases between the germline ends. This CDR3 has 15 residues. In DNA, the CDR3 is TGTGCCAGCAGCGTAAGCGGGTCCTACTCCTACGAGCAGTACTTC. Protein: CASSVSGSYSYEQYF.

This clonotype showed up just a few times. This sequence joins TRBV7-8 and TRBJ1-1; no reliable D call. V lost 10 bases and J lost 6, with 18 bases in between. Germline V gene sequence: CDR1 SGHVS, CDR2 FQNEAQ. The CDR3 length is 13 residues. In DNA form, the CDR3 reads TGTGCCACGGCAGCGTGGGCCGTCCCTGAAGCTTTCTTT. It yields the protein CATAAWAVPEAFF.